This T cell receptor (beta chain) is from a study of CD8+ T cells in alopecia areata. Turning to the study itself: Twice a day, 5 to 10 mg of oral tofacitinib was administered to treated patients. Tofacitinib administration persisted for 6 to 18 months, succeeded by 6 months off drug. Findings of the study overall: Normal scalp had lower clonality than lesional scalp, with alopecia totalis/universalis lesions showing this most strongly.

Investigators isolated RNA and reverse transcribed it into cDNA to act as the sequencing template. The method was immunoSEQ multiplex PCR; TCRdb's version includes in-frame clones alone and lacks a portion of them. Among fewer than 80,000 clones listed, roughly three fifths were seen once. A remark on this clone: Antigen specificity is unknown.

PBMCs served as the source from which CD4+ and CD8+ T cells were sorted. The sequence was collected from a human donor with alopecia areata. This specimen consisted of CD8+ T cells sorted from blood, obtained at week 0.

The CDR3 nucleotides are TGTGCCACCAGCACGAGAACTAGCGGGTTCGACGAGCAGTACTTC. It yields the protein CATSTRTSGFDEQYF. The chain has TRBV15 and TRBJ2-7; 9 nucleotides align to TRBD2. Germline V gene lookup returns CDR1 LNHNV and CDR2 YYDKDF (reference sequence). V gave up 4 bases and J gave up 5 bases; unmatched junction bases: 9. This CDR3 spans 15 amino acids.